Listed here are 27 T cell receptor beta chains from one sample, sequenced in a study of blood T cell repertoires in COVID-19. Sequencing used immunoSEQ multiplex PCR; TCRdb keeps in-frame clones, though not all of them. This sample has 100,000 to 150,000 clones, with 88% found just once. Sequencing used peripheral blood. These receptors all stem from a human donor in a cohort sampled during active COVID-19.

The chain joins TRBV3-1 (or the pseudogene TRBV3-2) to TRBJ1-6; D remains unclear. Germline values: CDR1 LGHDT, CDR2 YNNKEL (reference sequence). V lost 6 bases to trimming and J lost 7 bases, with 13 bases between them. There are 14 residues in the CDR3. The CDR3 is CASSQSTSNSPLHF. The CDR3 region has the DNA TGTGCCAGCAGTCAGTCCACCTCCAATTCACCCCTCCACTTT.

The chain employs TRBV2 and TRBJ2-7; D possibly corresponds to TRBD2 (6 bases). V dropped 1 base and J dropped 1 base, with 8 bases sitting between them. Germline V CDR1 and CDR2: SNHLY, FYNNEI. The CDR3 extends over 14 amino acids. CDR3 coding DNA: TGTGCCAGCAGTGAAGGGGCGGGGTCCTACGAGCAGTACTTC. This sequence encodes CASSEGAGSYEQYF.

This clone was seen only once. The chain couples TRBV25-1 to TRBJ2-3; the match to TRBD2 covers 11 bases. The CDR3 runs to 17 residues. Trimming took 4 bases from V and 4 from J; bases not matched to a gene: 10. Germline CDR1 and CDR2: MGHDK and SYGVNS. CDR3 DNA: TGTGCCAGCAGTGGGCCGGGACTAGCGGAAATCGCAGATACGCAGTATTTT. Encoded protein: CASSGPGLAEIADTQYF.

The V gene is TRBV11-2, the J gene TRBJ2-7; TRBD2 matches at 7 bases. Trimming cost V 5 bases and J 4 bases; bases outside gene matches: 11. This CDR3 is 15 amino acids long. Looked up from germline, CDR1 is SGHAT and CDR2 is FQNNGV. CDR3: CASSPLGSGDYEQYF. The DNA of the CDR3 is TGTGCCAGCAGCCCTCTTGGGAGCGGGGATTACGAGCAGTACTTC. Together with reference TRBV11-2 and TRBJ2-7, the CDR3 gives the full variable domain: EAGVAQSPRYKIIEKRQSVAFWCNPISGHATLYWYQQILGQGPKLLIQFQNNGVVDDSQLPKDRFSAERLKGVDSTLKIQPAKLEDSAVYLCASSPLGSGDYEQYFGPGTRLTVT.

This chain links TRBV12-3 or TRBV12-4 with TRBJ1-2, with D possibly TRBD1 on 6 matching bases. The CDR3 has 12 residues. The germline V and J ends were trimmed by 6 bases and 8 bases, with 13 bases remaining between them. The CDR3 DNA is TGTGCCAGCAGCCCCGGACAGAGGGGCTACACCTTC. Translation gives CASSPGQRGYTF.

The genes are TRBV7-9 and TRBJ2-1; 11 bases fit TRBD2. Trimming at V came to 6 bases and at J to 5 bases, leaving 9 bases not matched to a gene. This CDR3 contains 16 residues. CDR1 and CDR2 (germline): SEHNR, FQNEAQ (reference sequence). The CDR3 DNA follows: TGTGCCAGCAGTTTGCCACTAGCGGGAGCTAACAATGAGCAGTTCTTC. It yields the protein CASSLPLAGANNEQFF.

The genes are TRBV11-2 and TRBJ1-6; 7 bases fit TRBD1. The CDR3 consists of 19 residues. V was pared by 1 base and J by 0 bases, with 9 bases of the junction left unmatched. From germline, CDR1 is SGHAT and CDR2 FQNNGV. CDR3 protein: CASSLGSGQLSSYNSPLHF. In DNA, the CDR3 is TGTGCCAGCAGCTTAGGATCGGGACAGCTTTCCTCCTATAATTCACCCCTCCACTTT.

This clone was seen a single time. The chain has TRBV28 and TRBJ2-7; the match to TRBD2 covers 7 bases. The CDR3 length is 14 residues. The germline V gene has CDR1 MDHEN and CDR2 SYDVKM. Trimming at V came to 3 bases and at J to 0 bases, leaving 2 bases not matched to a gene. The CDR3 DNA follows: TGTGCCAGCAGTTTGGGGAGGGGCTCCTACGAGCAGTACTTC. Translating it yields CASSLGRGSYEQYF.

The chain couples TRBV29-1 to TRBJ2-7; tentative D call: TRBD1 (5 bases). The germline V and J ends were trimmed by 6 bases and 5 bases, with 17 bases remaining between them. The CDR3 extends over 13 amino acids. Per germline, CDR1 SQVTM and CDR2 ANQGSEA. Here the CDR3 DNA reads TGCAGCGTGCGAATAGGGGTCGGCAACGAGCAGTACTTC. Translation: CSVRIGVGNEQYF.

The V call is TRBV4-2, the J call TRBJ2-1; 9 positions agree with TRBD2. V gave up 0 bases and J gave up 1 base; unmatched junction bases: 13. CDR3 length equals 20 residues. Germline assignment: CDR1 LGHNA and CDR2 YNFKEQ. The CDR3 protein is CASSQDGLAGVFWSYNEQFF. The CDR3 DNA is TGTGCCAGCAGCCAAGATGGATTAGCGGGAGTTTTCTGGTCCTACAATGAGCAGTTCTTC.

V gene TRBV18 combines with J gene TRBJ2-1; D unclear. The germline CDR1 and CDR2 sequences are KGHSH and LQKENI. The CDR3 covers 16 residues. Between the trimmed V and J ends, which lost 1 base and 9 bases, there was a span of 19 bases. CDR3 loop: CASSPQSHFTSIEQFF. The CDR3 nucleotides are TGTGCCAGCTCACCACAAAGCCATTTTACCTCAATTGAGCAGTTCTTC.

A note on this clone: Other DNA sequences in the sample encode the same CDR3. V usage is TRBV4-2 and J usage is TRBJ2-7, with a possible D match to TRBD1 (5 bases). V was cut by 3 bases and J by 0 bases, with 9 bases left in between. The CDR3 has 14 amino acids. CDR1 and CDR2 from the germline V gene are LGHNA and YNFKEQ. CDR3 nucleotides: TGTGCCAGCAGCCAGGGGCAGGGCTCCTACGAGCAGTACTTC. It is translated as CASSQGQGSYEQYF.

In DNA, the CDR3 is TGTGCCAGCAGTGAAGGCGGAGAACGAAATGAGCAGTTCTTC. Protein product: CASSEGGERNEQFF. The J gene is TRBJ2-1, the V gene TRBV6-1; D gene ambiguous. This CDR3 region has 14 residues. Germline V gene lookup returns CDR1 MNHNS and CDR2 SASEGT. The V end was cut by 1 base, the J end by 7 bases, with 11 bases between.

The rearrangement links TRBV5-1 to TRBJ1-1, with 7 bases aligning to TRBD1. Germline values: CDR1 SGHRS, CDR2 YFSETQ. The length of the CDR3 is 14 residues. Germline trimming cut 4 bases from V and 11 bases from J; bases unmatched to any gene: 14. CDR3 DNA: TGCGCCAGCAGCCAAGACAGGGCCGGGTTGGGGGCTTTCTTT. Amino acid sequence: CASSQDRAGLGAFF.

The V call is TRBV3-1 (or the pseudogene TRBV3-2), the J call TRBJ2-3; 9 bases line up with TRBD2. CDR1 LGHDT and CDR2 YNNKEL come from the germline V gene (reference sequence). CDR3 length: 15 amino acids. Trimming took 3 bases from V and 7 from J; bases not matched to a gene: 8. The CDR3 nucleotides are TGTGCCAGCAGCCAGGCTGGGACTAGCAGTTATACGCAGTATTTT. The encoded protein is CASSQAGTSSYTQYF.

The CDR3 sequence: CASSVDSGTTTYEQYF. The CDR3 DNA reads TGTGCCAGCAGCGTAGATAGCGGGACCACCACCTACGAGCAGTACTTC. The chain combines TRBV9 with TRBJ2-7; 8 nucleotides line up with TRBD2. The CDR3 extends over 16 amino acids. V lost 0 bases, J lost 2 bases, and 7 bases stayed unmatched. CDR1 is SGDLS, CDR2 YYNGEE, per germline.

The V gene is TRBV6-5, the J gene TRBJ2-2; D perhaps matches TRBD1 (5 bases). The germline V and J ends were trimmed by 0 bases and 3 bases, with 11 bases remaining between them. Germline V CDR1 and CDR2: MNHEY, SVGAGI. This CDR3 has 16 residues. CDR3 bases: TGTGCCAGCAGTTACTCGATAGGGGCGGACACCGGGGAGCTGTTTTTT. Its translation is CASSYSIGADTGELFF.

The V and J genes are TRBV5-8 and TRBJ1-1; tentatively, D is TRBD1 (5 bases). Germline lookup yields CDR1 SGHTS and CDR2 YDEGEE. The V end lost 3 bases, the J end lost 3 bases, and 12 bases lay between the germline ends. This CDR3 is built from 14 residues. In DNA form, the CDR3 reads TGTGCCAGCAGCTATCAGGGTTCCCACACTGAAGCTTTCTTT. It translates to CASSYQGSHTEAFF.

This clone has just a few counts. The V gene is TRBV7-8, the J gene TRBJ2-7; 9 bases fit TRBD2. The CDR3 spans 16 residues. Germline values: CDR1 SGHVS, CDR2 FQNEAQ. Trimming took 4 bases from V and 3 from J; bases not matched to a gene: 10. CDR3 DNA sequence: TGTGCCAGCAGCTCCTTCGCAGGAGCGGGGGGCTACGAGCAGTACTTC. Amino acid sequence: CASSSFAGAGGYEQYF.

The chain combines TRBV6-5 with TRBJ2-1; TRBD2 agrees at 10 bases. V gave up 6 bases and J gave up 4 bases; unmatched junction bases: 3. Germline V gives CDR1 MNHEY, CDR2 SVGAGI. The CDR3 spans 14 residues. The CDR3 nucleotides are TGTGCCAGCAGCGGAGCGGGGGGGTACAATGAGCAGTTCTTC. This translates into CASSGAGGYNEQFF.

This clone was found once. The J gene is TRBJ2-1, the V gene TRBV28; maybe TRBD2 (6 bases). The CDR3 loop spans 15 amino acids. The V end was cut by 10 bases, the J end by 0 bases, with 16 bases between. Germline V gene data show CDR1 as MDHEN and CDR2 as SYDVKM. The CDR3 region is CATQWTTFSYNEQFF. CDR3 DNA sequence: TGTGCCACCCAGTGGACTACTTTCTCCTACAATGAGCAGTTCTTC.

The chain is built from TRBV10-3 and TRBJ2-7, with D unresolved. V was pared by 0 bases and J by 0 bases, with 9 bases between. This CDR3 is built from 15 residues. Germline V lookup: CDR1 ENHRY, CDR2 SYGVKD. This chain's CDR3 is CAISESIANSYEQYF. CDR3 coding DNA: TGTGCCATCAGTGAGTCGATAGCCAACTCCTACGAGCAGTACTTC.

The J gene is TRBJ1-2, the V gene TRBV28; no definite D call. Deletions cut 3 bases from V and 3 bases from J, with 11 bases between. This CDR3 comprises 14 residues. Germline V gene data show CDR1 as MDHEN and CDR2 as SYDVKM. The CDR3 protein is CASSFLGGDYGYTF. CDR3 coding DNA: TGTGCCAGCAGTTTCCTAGGCGGGGACTATGGCTACACCTTC.

The chain has TRBV7-9 and TRBJ1-4, with 7 bases matching TRBD1. The CDR3 contains 17 residues. The germline V gene has CDR1 SEHNR and CDR2 FQNEAQ (reference sequence). The V segment lost 5 bases and the J segment 8 bases; nucleotides outside the gene matches: 17. The CDR3 region has the DNA TGTGCCAGCAGCCACCTCACTGGAGACAGGGTTAGAGAAAAACTGTTTTTT. Translating gives CASSHLTGDRVREKLFF.

This clone has just one count. The chain carries TRBV5-5 and TRBJ1-1, with D possibly TRBD1 on 6 matching bases. The CDR3 length is 16 residues. Trimming cost V 1 base and J 1 base, with 14 bases left between them. Germline loops: CDR1 SGHKS, CDR2 YYEKEE (reference sequence). CDR3 loop: CASSLTQGIANTEAFF. CDR3 in DNA: TGTGCCAGCAGCTTGACTCAGGGGATTGCGAACACTGAAGCTTTCTTT.

This clone was seen a few times. The chain links TRBV19 to TRBJ1-5; TRBD1 matches 9 bases. CDR3 length: 15 residues. CDR1 is LNHDA and CDR2 is SQIVND in the germline V gene (reference sequence). V trimming: 7 bases; J trimming: 1 base; junction bases outside the gene matches: 5. The CDR3, as DNA: TGTGCCAGTAACCAAGACAGGGGGAGCAATCAGCCCCAGCATTTT. It codes for CASNQDRGSNQPQHF.

The rearrangement uses TRBV24-1 and TRBJ2-7, with D maybe TRBD1 (6 bases). Germline CDR1 is KGHDR and CDR2 is SFDVKD. The length of the CDR3 is 13 residues. V was pared by 4 bases and J by 3 bases, with 9 bases between. The CDR3 sequence: CATSEGRGYEQYF. In DNA form, the CDR3 reads TGTGCCACCAGTGAAGGCAGGGGCTACGAGCAGTACTTC.